This TCR beta chain was identified in a study of response to subunit inactivated influenza vaccine. Study results and caveats: The authors offered the suggestion that each seasonal influenza vaccination recruits few new T cells.

The CDR3 sequence is 13 residues long. Germline V gene data show CDR1 as MNHEY and CDR2 as SMNVEV (reference sequence). V lost 5 bases and J lost 7; bases outside the gene matches: 4. Concerning this clonotype itself: Its antigen is still unknown.

MiXCR was run by TCRdb on the RT-PCR reads, yielding one entry per CDR3 protein. Here the sample spans roughly 700,000 distinct CDR3 sequences, about 14% being singletons. The receptor comes from a man aged 50-60 years who received an inactivated influenza vaccine. This chain connects TRBV27 to TRBJ1-4, with 7 bases aligning to TRBD1. The input for sequencing was PBMCs from blood, taken 14 to 15 days before vaccination. The CDR3 coding sequence is TGTGCCAGCAGTAGAGGGGGCGGTGAAAAACTGTTTTTT. Its protein is CASSRGGGEKLFF.